Following are 3 T cell receptor beta chains from one sample sequenced in a study of human T cells and chemical hapten exposure. The sample's time point: patch test 1, 2 weeks after DPC sensitization. This sample's treatment: therapeutic diphenylcyclopropenone sensitization with weekly scalp DPC. TCRdb passed the RACE reads through MiXCR, listing each CDR3 protein once. The data contain 180,000 or so distinct CDR3 sequences, about 14% of them singletons. The sequences come from whole blood, collected in connection with sensitization to the hapten diphenylcyclopropenone (DPC). These receptor sequences come from a woman aged 25-40 years with alopecia areata. Some clones in this sample may be carry-over from other donors' samples.

This clonotype was counted ten times or more. V is TRBV6-2 or TRBV6-3 and J is TRBJ2-1; 7 bases match TRBD1. The CDR3 consists of 15 residues. Germline V gene lookup returns CDR1 MNHEY and CDR2 SVGEGT. The V gene end was trimmed by 5 bases and the J gene end by 7 bases; junction bases not matched to a gene: 11. CDR3 coding DNA: TGTGCCAGCAGTCCGATACCCGACAGGGCAAATGAGCAGTTCTTC. This codes for CASSPIPDRANEQFF.

This clonotype was seen a handful of times. The genes are TRBV29-1 and TRBJ2-5; tentatively, D is TRBD1 or TRBD2 (5 bases each). Germline V CDR1 and CDR2: SQVTM, ANQGSEA. The CDR3 length is 15 residues. V shed 6 bases and J shed 2 bases, with 19 bases lying between them. DNA for the CDR3: TGCAGCGTCGCCCTGCCGGGGCAGTTACAAGAGACCCAGTACTTC. It specifies CSVALPGQLQETQYF.

The genes are TRBV6-6 and TRBJ2-2, with D unresolved. V lost 0 bases and J lost 4, with 12 bases in between. The germline V gene encodes CDR1 MNHNY and CDR2 SVGAGI (reference sequence). The length of the CDR3 is 16 residues. DNA for the CDR3: TGTGCCAGCAGTTACTCTTCGTCTATAAGCACCGGGGAGCTGTTTTTT. As protein: CASSYSSSISTGELFF.